This T cell receptor beta chain emerged from a study of cytomegalovirus exposure and HLA in healthy donors (dated by TCRdb to 2016 to 2017). Some background on the complete study: An earlier analysis of around 600 of the donors reported 250 to 300 Gb of sequence data and approximately 110 million unique TCR beta sequences from around 200 million T cells. To study patterns of TCR occurrence, a later analysis re-analyzed previously published TCR beta repertoires from hundreds of donors and added high-resolution HLA genotyping. Along with the roughly 670-subject first cohort, a separate validation cohort of approximately 110 different subjects was used. The genetic ancestry cluster associated with self-reported Caucasian donors included 81% of the 300 to 400 genotyped donors. About 330 gigabases of sequencing data and approximately 91 million unique TCR sequences made up an early release that covered some 640 HLA-typed donors. Both class I and class II loci were covered by HLA typing, at four-digit resolution. Across about 370 genotyped donors of the cohort, an average of approximately 200,000 unique TCR beta nucleotide sequences per donor were sequenced, and roughly 20% of those sequences were non-productive. The study used immunosequencing to profile the T cell repertoires of hundreds of subjects and linked those repertoires to cytomegalovirus serostatus. The study was designed to test whether signatures of past pathogen exposure could be identified by cataloging public T cell receptors. Alongside the repertoire data, information on donor age, sex, ethnicity and CMV serostatus was compiled. The later analysis used no new phenotypic data to find candidate immune exposures, relying instead on TCR beta sequences and their occurrence across donors. The number of donors typed differed by locus, with roughly 629-640 for A, B, C, DRB1 and DQB1, around 500 for DQA1, about 610 for DPA1, and around 460 for DPB1. To decide whether each TCR beta V gene segment behaved as functional or pseudogenic, an earlier analysis of several hundred of the donors relied on high-throughput TCR beta sequencing. All discovery cohort repertoires had been generated using a single sequencing platform. Roughly five DR-DQ haplotypes were handled as single units for association and clustering because linkage in the cohort was strong. The study combined high-throughput TCR immunosequencing, statistical association of individual TCRs with disease status, and machine learning to predict cytomegalovirus infection status. A later genetic analysis took genome-wide SNP genotypes for about 65% of the 666 donors and used that subset as a discovery cohort. The paper as a whole reports these results and caveats: The only immune exposure information available for the cohort was CMV serostatus. According to a later analysis, TCR association rates differed among HLA loci, with DRB1 alleles showing the most associated TCRs and HLA-C alleles showing the fewest. Correlated functional status among segregating V segments might reflect linkage disequilibrium, but an unknown experimental factor could not be ruled out. This cohort had only TCR beta chains sequenced, and the lack of alpha or paired-chain data limited which features could be detected. The study listed approximately 150 TCR beta chains as associated with cytomegalovirus. In both the original and validation cohorts, the classifier was reported to diagnose cytomegalovirus status with high specificity and sensitivity. A further reported finding was that TCR beta sequences accurately predicted the HLA-A and HLA-B alleles for most subjects in the first cohort. Because HLA typing was missing for some donors at each locus, association tests included only the typed subset. When HLA alleles, especially DR and DQ, strongly co-occurred, TCR associations were difficult to assign to individual alleles. A cluster of highly shared sequence variants was judged likely to be a technical artifact of the sequencing pipeline. Roughly uniform sequencing depth across donors was assumed in presence/absence analyses, although this assumption may not hold. In vitro tests confirmed that a few of the cytomegalovirus-associated TCR beta chains recognize cytomegalovirus antigens. In an earlier analysis of around 600 of the donors, most TCR beta V segments appeared in productive rearrangements about 87% or about 30% of the time, broadly matching IMGT annotations. Most TCR sequences were observed very rarely across donors, whereas some public TCRs were present in many individuals. According to a later analysis, parvovirus B19, influenza, CMV and Epstein-Barr virus appeared linked to several top co-occurrence clusters. Because counts were too low, 15 or so rarely observed V segments, including chromosome 9 orphons, were excluded from the earlier analysis of 587 of the donors. Most CMV-associated TCR beta chains appeared to be HLA-restricted in a later analysis, and the HLA associations seemed to be driven largely by CMV exposure. In a later analysis, HLA-associated TCR beta chains showed more clonal expansion and lower generation probabilities than non-associated chains that were equally common. In a later genetic analysis, fewer N-insertions in productive TCRs were reported among donors in an Asian-associated ancestry cluster than the roughly 700-donor mean. The authors suggested that the approach could potentially be extended to other disease states and immunological phenotypes. Specific HLA alleles were associated with 15,000 to 20,000 TCR beta sequences at a false discovery rate of 0.05 in a later analysis. In a later genetic analysis, a missense DCLRE1C variant was associated with V-gene and J-gene trimming of TCR beta chains, and the association was replicated in an independent cohort.

Note on this clone: It has no known antigen specificity. No much larger clonotype is one base removed from it; base qualities were not supplied.

Receptor libraries were prepared by the immunoSEQ multiplex PCR assay. For the multiplex PCR, a mixture combining 60 forward primers for TCR Vbeta segments and 13 reverse primers for TCR Jbeta segments was used. Amplification of the CDR3 region of rearranged TCR beta genes was performed with a multiplex PCR assay on genomic DNA. On the Illumina HiSeq System, the amplified TCR beta libraries were sequenced as 87-base-pair reads. Turning to the authors' computational methods: A later analysis counted tens of millions of unique TCR beta chains across the 600 to 850 repertoires, and 10 million to 11 million of these chains were shared by at least two donors. To remove PCR and sequencing errors, raw reads were error-corrected and collapsed into unique sequences using a nearest-neighbor algorithm that merged closely related sequences. V, D and J gene segments were assigned by aligning CDR3 sequences to IMGT reference sequences. Each retained sequence needed at least a six-nucleotide match to both a V gene segment and a J gene segment. Rearrangements were called productive when the CDR3 lacked stop codons and stayed in frame with V and J; all others were non-productive. Following IMGT convention, CDR3 was defined as the stretch from the second conserved V-encoded cysteine to the conserved J-encoded phenylalanine. Sequences without an unambiguous match to a single V gene segment were excluded from the earlier analysis of a few hundred of the donors. In an earlier analysis of 587 of the donors, a V segment was called functional when productive rearrangements were above 56.7%, and segregating when the standard deviation between donors exceeded 5%. A statistical classification framework was developed to diagnose cytomegalovirus status using the catalog of TCR beta chain sequences. V and J gene assignment, in a later analysis, came from comparing TCR nucleotide sequences with IMGT/GENE-DB human TR gene sequences. In a later analysis, CDR3 sequences and most-parsimonious VDJ recombination scenarios were assigned using the TCRdist pipeline. A later analysis defined each TCR beta chain by its CDR3 amino acid sequence plus V-gene family, and excluded reads lacking a unique V-gene family. In a later analysis, fewer than 650 highly shared, low-generation-probability nucleotide sequences were removed to address suspected cross-contamination and a sequencing artifact. In a later analysis, a clonal expansion index for each public chain was calculated from normalized within-repertoire ranks of inferred template counts. In a later analysis, generation probabilities were computed using a VDJ recombination model fitted to out-of-frame rearrangements, and the results were checked against IGoR. Hypergeometric tests were used in a later analysis to score TCR-TCR, TCR-HLA and TCR-CMV co-occurrence, with a repertoire-size bias correction applied to the TCR pairs. A later analysis estimated false discovery rates by permuting HLA or CMV assignments 20 times. In a later analysis, co-occurring TCRs were grouped with DBSCAN, and TCRdist sequence similarity was added when clustering was performed within HLA-allele-positive subsets. Repertoires with fewer than 30,000 or more than 120,000 public chains were left out of co-occurrence clustering, as were four to six repertoires with anomalous nucleotide sharing. Imported from immuneACCESS, the table was reduced by TCRdb to in-frame sequences with V and J called. These copies leave out some clones; in studies compared against another copy, an unresolved V gene accounts for under half, and the cause of the remainder is not known. Clonal size and the V and J genes are those of that table, whereas D and trimming came from the DNA. For this sample the table gives 150,000 to 200,000 clones, of which 70% to 90% were detected only once. The ten top clones hold just under 2% of the sample.

The cohort comprised 550 to 700 healthy bone marrow donors. Cohort members were all nominally healthy when sampled, although unrecorded immune exposures were likely present. The donor tested CMV seronegative, placing the donor among the roughly 350 seronegative members of the cohort. Each donor provided a peripheral blood sample, and peripheral blood mononuclear cells were used for TCR beta sequencing. Genomic DNA was extracted from the blood cell samples with the Qiagen DNeasy Blood Extraction Kit. The clonotype comes from a young woman in good health and CMV-seronegative. The sequenced sample consisted of PBMCs.

The DNA sequence is given as TGTGCCAGCAGCGCCGCAGCGGGGGAGGGCAATGAGCAGTTCTTC. Translated, it reads CASSAAAGEGNEQFF. In this chain, TRBV9 is recombined with TRBJ2-1, and 8 junction bases match TRBD2. The germline V gene sets CDR1 to SGDLS and CDR2 to YYNGEE. V trim: 3 bases; J trim: 6 bases; unmatched bases: 8. Taken from cysteine to phenylalanine, the CDR3 has 15 residues. The DNA shown is the 45-base CDR3, in frame from base 1.